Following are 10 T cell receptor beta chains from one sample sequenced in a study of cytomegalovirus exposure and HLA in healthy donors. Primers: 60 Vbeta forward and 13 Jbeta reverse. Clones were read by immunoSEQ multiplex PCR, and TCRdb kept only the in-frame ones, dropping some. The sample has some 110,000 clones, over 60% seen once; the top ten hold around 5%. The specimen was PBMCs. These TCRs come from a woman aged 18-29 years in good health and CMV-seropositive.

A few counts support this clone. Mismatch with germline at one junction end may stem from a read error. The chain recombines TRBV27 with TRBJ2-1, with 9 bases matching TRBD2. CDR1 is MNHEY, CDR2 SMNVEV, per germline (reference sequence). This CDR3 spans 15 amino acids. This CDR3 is CASSSSGNSYNEQLF. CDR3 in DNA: TGTGCCAGCAGTTCTAGCGGGAATTCCTACAATGAGCAGCTCTTC.

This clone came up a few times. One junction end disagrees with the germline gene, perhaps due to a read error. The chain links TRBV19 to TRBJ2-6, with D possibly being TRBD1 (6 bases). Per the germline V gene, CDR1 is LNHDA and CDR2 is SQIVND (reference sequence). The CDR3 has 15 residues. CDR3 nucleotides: TGTGCAAGTACTGGAGACAGGTCTGGGGCCAACGTCCTGACTTTC. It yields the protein CASTGDRSGANVLTF.

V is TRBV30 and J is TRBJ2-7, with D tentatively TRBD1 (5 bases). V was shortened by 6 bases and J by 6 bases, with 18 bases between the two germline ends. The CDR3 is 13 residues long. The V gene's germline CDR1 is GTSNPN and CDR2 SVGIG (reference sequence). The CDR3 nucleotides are TGTGCCTGTTCCGACAGATATGGAAGCGAGCAGTACTTC. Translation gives CACSDRYGSEQYF. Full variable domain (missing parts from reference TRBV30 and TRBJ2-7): SQTIHQWPATLVQPVGSPLSLECTVEGTSNPNLYWYRQAAGRGLQLLFYSVGIGQISSEVPQNLSASRPQDRQFILSSKKLLLSDSGFYLCACSDRYGSEQYFGPGTRLTVT.

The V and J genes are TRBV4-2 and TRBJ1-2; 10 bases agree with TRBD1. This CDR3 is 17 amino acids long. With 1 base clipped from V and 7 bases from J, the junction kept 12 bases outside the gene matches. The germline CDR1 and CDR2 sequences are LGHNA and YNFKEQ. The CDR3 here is CASSQGVWTGGSGGYTF. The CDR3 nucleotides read TGTGCCAGCAGCCAAGGGGTGTGGACAGGGGGTTCGGGTGGCTACACCTTC.

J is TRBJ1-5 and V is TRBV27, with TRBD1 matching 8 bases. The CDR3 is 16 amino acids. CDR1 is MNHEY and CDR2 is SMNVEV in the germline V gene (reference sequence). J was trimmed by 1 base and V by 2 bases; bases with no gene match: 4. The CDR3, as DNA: TGTGCCAGCAGTTTAACGGGACAGGCAAGCAATCAGCCCCAGCATTTT. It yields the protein CASSLTGQASNQPQHF.

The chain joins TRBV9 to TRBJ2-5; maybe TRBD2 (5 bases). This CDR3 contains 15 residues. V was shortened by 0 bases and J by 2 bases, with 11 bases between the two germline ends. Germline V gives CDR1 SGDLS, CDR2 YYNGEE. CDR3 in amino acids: CASSVEGSVQETQYF. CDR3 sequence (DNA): TGTGCCAGCAGCGTAGAAGGGAGCGTACAAGAGACCCAGTACTTC.

In nucleotides, the CDR3 is TGTGCCAGCAGCCCGACTAGCTCCTCCTACAATGAGCAGTTCTTC. This sequence encodes CASSPTSSSYNEQFF. V usage is TRBV7-3 and J usage is TRBJ2-1, with 7 bases that match TRBD2. The CDR3 loop spans 15 amino acids. Germline trimming cut 5 bases from V and 0 bases from J; bases unmatched to any gene: 4. The germline CDR1 and CDR2 sequences are SGHTA and FQGTGA.

CDR3 in DNA: TGTGCCAGCAGTTTGGCCAGGGTGAACACTGAAGCTTTCTTT. Amino acids: CASSLARVNTEAFF. The chain is built from TRBV27 and TRBJ1-1, with D tentatively TRBD1 (5 bases). CDR1 is MNHEY, CDR2 SMNVEV, per germline (reference sequence). The CDR3 covers 14 residues. V was trimmed by 3 bases and J by 0 bases, leaving 8 bases between them.

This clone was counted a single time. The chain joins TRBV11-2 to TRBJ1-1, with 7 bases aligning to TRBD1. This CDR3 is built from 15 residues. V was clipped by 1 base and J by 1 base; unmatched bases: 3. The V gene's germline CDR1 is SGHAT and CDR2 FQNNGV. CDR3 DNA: TGTGCCAGCAGCTTAGGGACAGGAACGAACACTGAAGCTTTCTTT. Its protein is CASSLGTGTNTEAFF.

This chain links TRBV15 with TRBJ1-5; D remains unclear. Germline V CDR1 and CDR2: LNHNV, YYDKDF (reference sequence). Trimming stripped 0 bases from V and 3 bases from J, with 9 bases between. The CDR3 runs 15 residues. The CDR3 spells CATSRDRGFNQPQHF. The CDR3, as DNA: TGTGCCACCAGCAGAGATCGAGGTTTCAATCAGCCCCAGCATTTT.